A selection of T cell receptor beta chains follows, all from one sample in a study of shared clonotypes between healthy human individuals. Sequencing was performed with immunoSEQ multiplex PCR; in TCRdb, only in-frame clones are kept and a portion is missing. The sample includes some 2.3 million clones, more than 85% of them seen just once. Sequenced input: naive CD4+ T cells from PBMCs. The receptors stem from a young man in good health. Some clones in this sample may be carry-over from other donors' samples. Both conserved end residues are part of each CDR3. The order of the fields is J gene, clone size, CDR3 length, V gene, D gene, CDR3 DNA, CDR3 protein. A D gene is named only where the DNA matches it firmly. A row's size may be missing; if present it is once, few, many or a size class.

TRBJ2-1 . 13 TRBV6-1 TRBD2 TGTGCCAGCAGTGGTAGCGGGAGAGGTGAGCAGTTCTTC CASSGSGRGEQFF
TRBJ2-3 . 14 TRBV14 . TGTGCCAGCAGCCAAGCTCTGCACACAGATACGCAGTATTTT CASSQALHTDTQYF
TRBJ2-1 once 12 TRBV6-5 TRBD2 TGTGCCAGCAGAGGAAGCGGGAGTTTTCAGTTCTTC CASRGSGSFQFF
TRBJ2-1 . 11 TRBV5-8 . TGTGCCAGCAGCACACTGGGGGAGCAGTTCTTC CASSTLGEQFF
TRBJ1-2 few 13 TRBV28 TRBD1 TGTGCCAGCACCGCACTGGACAGGGGTGGCTACACCTTC CASTALDRGGYTF
TRBJ2-1 . 14 TRBV10-3 TRBD1 TGTGCCATCAGTGGGGACAGGGACTCCAATGAGCAGTTCTTC CAISGDRDSNEQFF
TRBJ2-7 . 15 TRBV7-3 TRBD2 TGTGCCAGCAGCTCAGGACTAGCGGGATTGCACGAGCAGTACTTC CASSSGLAGLHEQYF
TRBJ2-3 . 14 TRBV28 . TGTGCCAGCAAGGAGGCAGTTAGCACAGATACGCAGTATTTT CASKEAVSTDTQYF
TRBJ1-5 . 18 TRBV28 . TGTGCCAGCAGTTTTCCAAGCCACCAGGGCGGGAGCAATCAGCCCCAGCATTTT CASSFPSHQGGSNQPQHF
TRBJ2-5 . 15 TRBV11-3 TRBD2 TGTGCCAGCAGCTCCCATTCCGCGGGAGGAGAGACCCAGTACTTC CASSSHSAGGETQYF
TRBJ1-2 . 14 TRBV29-1 TRBD1 TGCAGCGTGGGAGGACAGGGGCCTGGCTATGGCTACACCTTC CSVGGQGPGYGYTF
TRBJ1-1 . 13 TRBV5-1 . TGCGCCAGCAGCTTGAGGGGGTACACTGAAGCTTTCTTT CASSLRGYTEAFF
TRBJ2-5 . 16 TRBV5-1 TRBD1 TGCGCCAGCAGCGCCTCCCCGACAGGGGGTGTAGAGACCCAGTACTTC CASSASPTGGVETQYF
TRBJ1-1 . 14 TRBV6-5 . TGTGCCAGCAGTTACGGCGGGTCGGGCACTGAAGCTTTCTTT CASSYGGSGTEAFF
TRBJ1-2 . 14 TRBV13 . TGTGCCAGCAGCCGAAGTCCGGGGGTTTTGGGCTACACCTTC CASSRSPGVLGYTF
TRBJ2-5 . 15 TRBV28 . TGTGCCAGCAGTACCACAGGTCTGCAGAGGGAGACCCAGTACTTC CASSTTGLQRETQYF
TRBJ1-6 once 15 TRBV28 . TGTGCCAGCAGGGGAGGCGCGGGGGCCTATTCACCCCTCCACTTT CASRGGAGAYSPLHF
TRBJ2-3 . 15 TRBV5-1 . TGCGCCAGCAGCTTGCGGGGAACGGCCACAGATACGCAGTATTTT CASSLRGTATDTQYF
TRBJ2-7 . 15 TRBV5-4 TRBD2 TGTGCCAGCAGTCCCAAAGCGGGAAGAGAATACGAGCAGTACTTC CASSPKAGREYEQYF
TRBJ2-7 . 14 TRBV27 TRBD2 TGTGCCAGCAGTTTAATCGGGAGGGCCGCCGAGCAGTACTTC CASSLIGRAAEQYF
TRBJ2-2 . 17 TRBV9 . TGTGCCAGCAGCGTCGGTGTCGGGACAATCGCCACCGGGGAGCTGTTTTTT CASSVGVGTIATGELFF
TRBJ2-3 . 14 TRBV10-3 TRBD1 TGTGCCATCAGCCGGACAGGGGGCACAGATACGCAGTATTTT CAISRTGGTDTQYF